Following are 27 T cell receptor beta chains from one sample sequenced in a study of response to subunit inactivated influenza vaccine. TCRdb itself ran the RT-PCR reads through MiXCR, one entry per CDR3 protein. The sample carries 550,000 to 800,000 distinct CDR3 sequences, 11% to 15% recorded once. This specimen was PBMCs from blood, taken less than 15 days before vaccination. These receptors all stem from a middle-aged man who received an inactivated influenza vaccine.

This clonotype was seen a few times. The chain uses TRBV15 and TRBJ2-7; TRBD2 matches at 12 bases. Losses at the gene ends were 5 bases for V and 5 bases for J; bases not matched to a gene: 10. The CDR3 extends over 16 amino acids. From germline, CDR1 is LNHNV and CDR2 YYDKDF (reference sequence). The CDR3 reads CATSEGGLAGKNEQYF. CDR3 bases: TGTGCCACCAGCGAGGGAGGACTAGCGGGAAAAAACGAGCAGTACTTC. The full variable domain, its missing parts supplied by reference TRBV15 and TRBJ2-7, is DAMVIQNPRYQVTQFGKPVTLSCSQTLNHNVMYWYQQKSSQAPKLLFHYYDKDFNNEADTPDNFQSRRPNTSFCFLDIRSPGLGDTAMYLCATSEGGLAGKNEQYFGPGTRLTVT.

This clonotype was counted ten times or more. The CDR3 loop is CASSYSGRMNTGELFF. The CDR3 DNA is TGTGCCAGCAGTTATAGCGGGAGGATGAACACCGGGGAGCTGTTTTTT. This rearrangement joins TRBV12-3 or TRBV12-4 to TRBJ2-2; 10 bases are a match to TRBD2. This CDR3 has 16 residues. The J segment lost 1 base and the V segment lost 4 bases, leaving 3 bases of the junction unmatched.

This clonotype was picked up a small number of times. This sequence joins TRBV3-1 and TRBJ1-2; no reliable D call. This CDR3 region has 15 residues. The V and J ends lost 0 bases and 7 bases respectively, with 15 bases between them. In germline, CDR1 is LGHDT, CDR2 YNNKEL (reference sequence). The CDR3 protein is CASSQERVKGSGYTF. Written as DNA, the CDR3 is TGTGCCAGCAGCCAAGAGCGGGTGAAAGGAAGTGGCTACACCTTC.

For the CDR3, the DNA is TGTGCCAGCAGCTCCGAAGGCATCTCCCGCAACATTCAGTACTTC. It encodes CASSSEGISRNIQYF. V is TRBV7-9 and J is TRBJ2-4; D not resolved. Trimming cost V 4 bases and J 7 bases, with 17 bases left between them. Germline lookup yields CDR1 SEHNR and CDR2 FQNEAQ (reference sequence). The CDR3 has 15 amino acids.

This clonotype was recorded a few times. The CDR3 here is CAWSITGDEQYF. For the CDR3, the DNA is TGTGCCTGGAGTATTACAGGGGATGAGCAGTACTTC. The rearrangement joins TRBV30 to TRBJ2-7; 7 bases are shared with TRBD1. This CDR3 is 12 amino acids long. Trimming at V came to 2 bases and at J to 7 bases, leaving 5 bases not matched to a gene. The germline V gene has CDR1 GTSNPN and CDR2 SVGIG (reference sequence).

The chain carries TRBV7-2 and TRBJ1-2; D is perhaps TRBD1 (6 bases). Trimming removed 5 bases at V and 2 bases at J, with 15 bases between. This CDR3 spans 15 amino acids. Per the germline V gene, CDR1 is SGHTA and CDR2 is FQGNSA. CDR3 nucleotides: TGTGCCAGCAGCAAGGACAGTGGCAGCAACTATGGCTACACCTTC. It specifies CASSKDSGSNYGYTF. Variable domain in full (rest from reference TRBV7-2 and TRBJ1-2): GAGVSQSPSNKVTEKGKDVELRCDPISGHTALYWYRQSLGQGLEFLIYFQGNSAPDKSGLPSDRFSAERTGGSVSTLTIQRTQQEDSAVYLCASSKDSGSNYGYTFGSGTRLTVV.

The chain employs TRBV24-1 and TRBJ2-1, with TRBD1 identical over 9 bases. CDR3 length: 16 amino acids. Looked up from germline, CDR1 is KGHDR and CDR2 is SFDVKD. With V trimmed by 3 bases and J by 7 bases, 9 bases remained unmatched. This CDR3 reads CATSDAGTGRSNEQFF. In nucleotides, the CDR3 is TGTGCCACCAGTGATGCAGGGACAGGGCGGAGTAATGAGCAGTTCTTC.

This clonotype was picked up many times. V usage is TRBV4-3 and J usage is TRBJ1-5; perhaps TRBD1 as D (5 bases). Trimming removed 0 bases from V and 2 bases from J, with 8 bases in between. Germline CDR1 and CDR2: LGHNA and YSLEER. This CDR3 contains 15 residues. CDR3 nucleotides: TGCGCCAGCAGCCAAGACGGGACGGGCAATCAGCCCCAGCATTTT. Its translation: CASSQDGTGNQPQHF.

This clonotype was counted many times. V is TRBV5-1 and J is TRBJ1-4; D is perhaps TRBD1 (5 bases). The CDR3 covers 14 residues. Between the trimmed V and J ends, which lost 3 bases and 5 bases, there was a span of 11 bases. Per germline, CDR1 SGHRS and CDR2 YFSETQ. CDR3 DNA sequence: TGCGCCAGCAGCTCTTCAGGGACCAATGAAAAACTGTTTTTT. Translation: CASSSSGTNEKLFF.

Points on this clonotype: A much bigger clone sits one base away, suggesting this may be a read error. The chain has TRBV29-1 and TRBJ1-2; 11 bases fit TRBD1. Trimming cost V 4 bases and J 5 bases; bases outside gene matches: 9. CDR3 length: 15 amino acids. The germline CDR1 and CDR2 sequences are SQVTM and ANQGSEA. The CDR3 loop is CSVGDRTGGWYGYTF. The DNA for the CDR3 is TGCAGCGTTGGAGATAGGACAGGGGGCTGGTATGGCTACACCTTC. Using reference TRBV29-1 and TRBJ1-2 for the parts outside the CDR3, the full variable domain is SAVISQKPSRDICQRGTSLTIQCQVDSQVTMMFWYRQQPGQSLTLIATANQGSEATYESGFVIDKFPISRPNLTFSTLTVSNMSPEDSSIYLCSVGDRTGGWYGYTFGSGTRLTVV.

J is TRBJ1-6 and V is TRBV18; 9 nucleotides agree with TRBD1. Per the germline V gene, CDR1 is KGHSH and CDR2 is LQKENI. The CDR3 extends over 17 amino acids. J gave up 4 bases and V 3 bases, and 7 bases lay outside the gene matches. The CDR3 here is CASSPVVGTGYNSPLHF. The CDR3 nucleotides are TGTGCCAGCTCACCGGTGGTAGGGACAGGGTATAATTCACCCCTCCACTTT.

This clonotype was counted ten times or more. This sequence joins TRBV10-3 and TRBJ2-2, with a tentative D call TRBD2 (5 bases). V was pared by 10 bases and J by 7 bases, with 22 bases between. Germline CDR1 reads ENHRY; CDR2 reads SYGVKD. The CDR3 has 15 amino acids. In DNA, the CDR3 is TGTGCCAACTCCCAACAACTAGGACCCTTCGGGGAGCTGTTTTTT. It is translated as CANSQQLGPFGELFF.

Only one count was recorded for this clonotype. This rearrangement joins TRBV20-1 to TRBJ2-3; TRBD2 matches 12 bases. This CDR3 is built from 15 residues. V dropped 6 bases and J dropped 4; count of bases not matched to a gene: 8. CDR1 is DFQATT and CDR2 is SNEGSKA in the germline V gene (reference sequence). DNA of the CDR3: TGCAGTGCACCTAGCGGGAGGGCCTGGGCAGATACGCAGTATTTT. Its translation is CSAPSGRAWADTQYF.

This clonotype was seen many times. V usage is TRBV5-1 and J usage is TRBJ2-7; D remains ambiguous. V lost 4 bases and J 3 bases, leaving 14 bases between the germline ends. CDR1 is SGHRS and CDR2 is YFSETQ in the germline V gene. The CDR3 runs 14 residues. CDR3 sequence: CASSKDGTSYEQYF. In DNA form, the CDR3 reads TGCGCCAGCAGCAAGGACGGCACGAGCTACGAGCAGTACTTC.

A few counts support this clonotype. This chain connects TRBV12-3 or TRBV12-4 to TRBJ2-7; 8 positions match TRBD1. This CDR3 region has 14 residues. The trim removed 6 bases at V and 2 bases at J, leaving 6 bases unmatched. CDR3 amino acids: CASSNTGGTYEQYF. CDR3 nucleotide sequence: TGTGCCAGCAGCAACACAGGGGGGACCTACGAGCAGTACTTC.

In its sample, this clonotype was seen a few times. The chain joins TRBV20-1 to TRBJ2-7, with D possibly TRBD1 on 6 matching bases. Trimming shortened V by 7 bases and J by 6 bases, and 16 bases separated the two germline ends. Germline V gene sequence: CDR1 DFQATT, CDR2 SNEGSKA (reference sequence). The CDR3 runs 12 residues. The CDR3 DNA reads TGCAGTGGTAAAGATGGGACAACCGAGCAGTACTTC. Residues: CSGKDGTTEQYF.

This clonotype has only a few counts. CDR3 protein: CASSVTRSTDTQYF. CDR3 coding DNA: TGTGCCAGCAGCGTAACGCGAAGCACAGATACGCAGTATTTT. The rearrangement joins TRBV9 to TRBJ2-3; no firm D call. The germline V gene has CDR1 SGDLS and CDR2 YYNGEE. V lost 1 base and J 0 bases, leaving 6 bases between the germline ends. This CDR3 region has 14 residues. Together with reference TRBV9 and TRBJ2-3, the CDR3 gives the full variable domain: DSGVTQTPKHLITATGQRVTLRCSPRSGDLSVYWYQQSLDQGLQFLIQYYNGEERAKGNILERFSAQQFPDLHSELNLSSLELGDSALYFCASSVTRSTDTQYFGPGTRLTVL.

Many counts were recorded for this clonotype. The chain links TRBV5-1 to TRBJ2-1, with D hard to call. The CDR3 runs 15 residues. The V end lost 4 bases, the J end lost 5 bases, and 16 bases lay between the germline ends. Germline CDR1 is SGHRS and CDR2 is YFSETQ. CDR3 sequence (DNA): TGCGCCAGCAGCGAAAGGGCAGCCGTTGACAATGAGCAGTTCTTC. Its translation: CASSERAAVDNEQFF.

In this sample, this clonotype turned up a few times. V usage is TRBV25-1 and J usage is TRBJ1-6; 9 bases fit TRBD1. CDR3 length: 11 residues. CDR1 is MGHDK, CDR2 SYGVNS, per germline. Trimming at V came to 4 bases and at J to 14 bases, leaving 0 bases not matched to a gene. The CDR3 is CASSGDRALHF. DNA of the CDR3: TGTGCCAGCAGTGGGGACAGGGCCCTCCACTTT. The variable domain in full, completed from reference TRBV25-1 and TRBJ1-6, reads EADIYQTPRYLVIGTGKKITLECSQTMGHDKMYWYQQDPGMELHLIHYSYGVNSTEKGDLSSESTVSRIRTEHFPLTLESARPSHTSQYLCASSGDRALHFGNGTRLTVT.

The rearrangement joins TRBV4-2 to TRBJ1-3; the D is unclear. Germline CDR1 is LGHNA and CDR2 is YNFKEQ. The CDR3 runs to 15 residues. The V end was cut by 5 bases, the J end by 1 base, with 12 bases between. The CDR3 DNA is TGTGCCAGCAGCGAATTTCGTGGGTCTGGAAACACCATATATTTT. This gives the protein CASSEFRGSGNTIYF.

CDR3 nucleotides: TGCGCCAGCAGCCAAGATTGGTCCAGGGGGACCACTGAAGCTTTCTTT. Translating it yields CASSQDWSRGTTEAFF. This chain uses TRBV4-3 with TRBJ1-1; 7 positions match TRBD1. CDR1 LGHNA and CDR2 YSLEER come from the germline V gene. The CDR3 runs to 16 residues. V was pared by 0 bases and J by 4 bases, with 8 bases of the junction left unmatched.

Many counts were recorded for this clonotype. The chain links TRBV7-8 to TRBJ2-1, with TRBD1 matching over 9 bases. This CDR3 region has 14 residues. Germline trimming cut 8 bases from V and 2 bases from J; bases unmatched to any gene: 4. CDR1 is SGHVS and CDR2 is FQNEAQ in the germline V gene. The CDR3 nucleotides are TGTGCCAGCGGGAGACAGGGGGCCTACAATGAGCAGTTCTTC. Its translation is CASGRQGAYNEQFF. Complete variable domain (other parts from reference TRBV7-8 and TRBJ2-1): GAGVSQSPRYKVAKRGQDVALRCDPISGHVSLFWYQQALGQGPEFLTYFQNEAQLDKSGLPSDRFFAERPEGSVSTLKIQRTQQEDSAVYLCASGRQGAYNEQFFGPGTRLTVL.

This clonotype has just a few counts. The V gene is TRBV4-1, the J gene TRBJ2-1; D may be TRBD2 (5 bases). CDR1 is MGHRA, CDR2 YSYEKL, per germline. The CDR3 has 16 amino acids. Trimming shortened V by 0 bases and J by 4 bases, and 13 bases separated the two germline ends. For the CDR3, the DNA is TGCGCCAGCAGCCAAGATTTAACGGGCGGGTACAATGAGCAGTTCTTC. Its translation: CASSQDLTGGYNEQFF.

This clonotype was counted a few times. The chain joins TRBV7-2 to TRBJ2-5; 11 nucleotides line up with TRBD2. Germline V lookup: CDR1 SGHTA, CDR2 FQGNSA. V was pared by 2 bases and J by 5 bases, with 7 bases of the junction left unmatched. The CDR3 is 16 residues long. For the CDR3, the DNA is TGTGCCAGCAGCTTATTTGGTAGCGGGGGGGCGGAGACCCAGTACTTC. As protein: CASSLFGSGGAETQYF.

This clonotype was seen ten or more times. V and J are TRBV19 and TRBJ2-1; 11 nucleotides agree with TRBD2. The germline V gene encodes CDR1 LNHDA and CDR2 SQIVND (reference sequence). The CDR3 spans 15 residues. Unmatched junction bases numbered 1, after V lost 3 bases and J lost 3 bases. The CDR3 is CASSIGTSGYNEQFF. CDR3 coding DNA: TGTGCCAGTAGTATTGGGACTAGCGGCTACAATGAGCAGTTCTTC.

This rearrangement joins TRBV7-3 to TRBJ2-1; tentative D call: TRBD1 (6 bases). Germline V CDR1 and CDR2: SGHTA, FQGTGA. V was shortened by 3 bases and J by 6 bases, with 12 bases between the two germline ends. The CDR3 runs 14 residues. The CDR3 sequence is CASSLYRDGNEQFF. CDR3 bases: TGTGCCAGCAGCTTGTACAGGGACGGCAATGAGCAGTTCTTC.

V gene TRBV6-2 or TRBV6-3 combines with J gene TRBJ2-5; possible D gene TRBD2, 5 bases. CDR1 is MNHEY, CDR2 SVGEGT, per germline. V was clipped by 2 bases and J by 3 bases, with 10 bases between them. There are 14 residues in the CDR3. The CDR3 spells CASSYPEREETQYF. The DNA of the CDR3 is TGTGCCAGCAGTTACCCGGAGAGGGAAGAGACCCAGTACTTC.